The 22 T cell receptor beta chains presented below share a single source sample, sequenced in a study of T cell changes during pregnancy in multiple sclerosis. Sequencing was performed with immunoSEQ multiplex PCR; in TCRdb, only in-frame clones are kept and a portion is missing. The table lists around 92,000 clones, around 93% of them singletons, with more than 0.75% in the top ten. Material: peripheral blood, obtained after pregnancy. The receptor source for this set is a female donor with multiple sclerosis, enrolled in a pregnancy study.

CDR3 in DNA: TGTGCCAGTAGTAGGTCGCTGAACAGTAACTATGGCTACACCTTC. This sequence encodes CASSRSLNSNYGYTF. This chain connects TRBV19 to TRBJ1-2; no firm D call. The CDR3 loop spans 15 amino acids. V lost 4 bases and J 1 base, leaving 13 bases between the germline ends. Germline loops: CDR1 LNHDA, CDR2 SQIVND (reference sequence).

The J gene is TRBJ2-1, the V gene TRBV6-1; 15 bases line up with TRBD2. The CDR3 is 14 amino acids. Trimming cost V 10 bases and J 9 bases; bases outside gene matches: 7. Germline V gene lookup returns CDR1 MNHNS and CDR2 SASEGT. CDR3 in amino acids: CATRGLAGGSEQFF. The CDR3 DNA reads TGTGCCACCAGGGGACTAGCGGGAGGTAGTGAGCAGTTCTTC.

The gene calls are TRBV7-2 and TRBJ2-1; 11 positions match TRBD2. The CDR3 loop spans 11 amino acids. Germline CDR1 and CDR2: SGHTA and FQGNSA. V was pared by 6 bases and J by 15 bases, with 4 bases of the junction left unmatched. CDR3 loop: CASRIAGGWFF. For the CDR3, the DNA is TGTGCCAGCAGGATAGCGGGAGGGTGGTTCTTC.

This chain links TRBV21-1 with TRBJ1-2; the tabulated D call, TRBD1, remains unverified against the DNA. TRBV21-1 constitutes a pseudogene. The CDR3 has 19 amino acids. The CDR3 reads CASSNDAGQGLREDYGYTF. CDR3 coding DNA: TGTGCCAGCAGCAACGACGCGGGACAGGGATTAAGAGAGGACTATGGCTACACCTTC.

V is TRBV11-3 and J is TRBJ2-7; TRBD2 agrees at 8 bases. Germline values: CDR1 SGHNT, CDR2 YENEEA. The CDR3 totals 14 residues. The J segment lost 6 bases and the V segment lost 5 bases, leaving 9 bases of the junction unmatched. CDR3: CASSPRTSPGEQYF. CDR3 sequence (DNA): TGTGCCAGCAGCCCTCGGACTAGCCCTGGCGAGCAGTACTTC.

This chain links TRBV7-2 with TRBJ2-5; 7 positions match TRBD1. Trimming cost V 7 bases and J 1 base; bases outside gene matches: 9. Germline V gene lookup returns CDR1 SGHTA and CDR2 FQGNSA. The CDR3 totals 15 residues. CDR3 DNA sequence: TGTGCCAGCACCACCCGACAGGGTTTCCAAGAGACCCAGTACTTC. Translating it yields CASTTRQGFQETQYF.

The chain recombines TRBV28 with TRBJ2-7; TRBD1 matches 9 bases. Germline assignment: CDR1 MDHEN and CDR2 SYDVKM. The CDR3 contains 14 residues. J was trimmed by 4 bases and V by 3 bases; bases with no gene match: 4. The CDR3 loop is CASSFRDREYEQYF. CDR3 in DNA: TGTGCCAGCAGTTTCCGGGACAGGGAATACGAGCAGTACTTC.

The J gene is TRBJ2-5, the V gene TRBV18; 9 positions match TRBD1. Germline V gene lookup returns CDR1 KGHSH and CDR2 LQKENI. J was trimmed by 2 bases and V by 2 bases; bases with no gene match: 6. The CDR3 is made up of 16 amino acids. This CDR3 is CASSPSDRGLQETQYF. The CDR3 coding sequence is TGTGCCAGCTCACCATCTGACAGGGGGTTGCAAGAGACCCAGTACTTC. Full variable domain (missing parts from reference TRBV18 and TRBJ2-5): NAGVMQNPRHLVRRRGQEARLRCSPMKGHSHVYWYRQLPEEGLKFMVYLQKENIIDESGMPKERFSAEFPKEGPSILRIQQVVRGDSAAYFCASSPSDRGLQETQYFGPGTRLLVL.

The CDR3 reads CASSLGSIGVGLAEQFF. The CDR3, as DNA: TGTGCCAGCAGTTTAGGGTCCATTGGGGTGGGACTAGCGGAGCAGTTCTTC. The chain couples TRBV28 to TRBJ2-1, with 10 bases that match TRBD2. The junction had 14 bases not matched to a gene; V was cut back by 2 bases and J by 10 bases. This CDR3 comprises 17 residues. CDR1 is MDHEN and CDR2 is SYDVKM in the germline V gene.

The rearrangement links TRBV7-9 to TRBJ2-5, with D maybe TRBD1 (5 bases). Per the germline V gene, CDR1 is SEHNR and CDR2 is FQNEAQ (reference sequence). Trimming shortened V by 5 bases and J by 1 base, and 11 bases separated the two germline ends. The CDR3 runs to 14 residues. For the CDR3, the DNA is TGTGCCAGCAGCCTAACAGGAGTCCAAGAGACCCAGTACTTC. Its protein product is CASSLTGVQETQYF.

The CDR3 coding sequence is TGCGCCAGCAGCTTGGGCCAGCGGGCGTCCTACAATGAGCAGTTCTTC. This translates into CASSLGQRASYNEQFF. The V and J genes are TRBV5-1 and TRBJ2-1, with TRBD2 as a possible D gene (6 bases). Between the trimmed V and J ends, which lost 0 bases and 1 base, there was a span of 11 bases. Germline CDR1 SGHRS, CDR2 YFSETQ. The CDR3 covers 16 residues.

The chain recombines TRBV10-3 with TRBJ2-3, with TRBD1 identical over 7 bases. This CDR3 is 14 amino acids long. The ends lost 6 bases at V and 1 base at J; junction bases unmatched: 4. Per germline, CDR1 ENHRY and CDR2 SYGVKD. The CDR3 DNA follows: TGTGCCATCAGAACTACAGGGGGCACAGATACGCAGTATTTT. It encodes CAIRTTGGTDTQYF.

The chain uses TRBV27 and TRBJ2-3; weak D call: TRBD2 (5 bases). The ends were cut back, 2 bases at V and 3 bases at J, with 12 bases in the middle. Germline values: CDR1 MNHEY, CDR2 SMNVEV (reference sequence). CDR3 size: 15 residues. CDR3 protein: CASSLVRERTDTQYF. DNA for the CDR3: TGTGCCAGCAGTTTAGTCAGAGAGCGGACAGATACGCAGTATTTT.

The V gene is TRBV5-6, the J gene TRBJ2-7; 7 nucleotides agree with TRBD1. Germline trimming cut 4 bases from V and 3 bases from J; bases unmatched to any gene: 16. Germline CDR1 and CDR2: SGHDT and YYEEEE. CDR3 length: 17 amino acids. The CDR3: CASSTPSGTEFFYEQYF. CDR3 nucleotide sequence: TGTGCCAGCAGCACACCGTCCGGGACAGAGTTTTTCTACGAGCAGTACTTC.

For the CDR3, the DNA is TGTGCCAGCTCACCACCGGGCTTTCAGCCCCAGCATTTT. Protein sequence: CASSPPGFQPQHF. The rearrangement joins TRBV18 to TRBJ1-5; D is undetermined. CDR3 size: 13 residues. Trimming took 0 bases from V and 6 from J, leaving 6 bases between them. The V gene's germline CDR1 is KGHSH and CDR2 LQKENI.

J is TRBJ1-2 and V is TRBV4-2; no definite D call. CDR1 is LGHNA, CDR2 YNFKEQ, per germline. The ends were cut back, 1 base at V and 14 bases at J, with 23 bases in the middle. The CDR3 is made up of 15 amino acids. CDR3 nucleotides: TGTGCCAGCAGCCAAGGGTTCGGTCATGCGGGCGAGGCGACCTTC. Translating it yields CASSQGFGHAGEATF.

The V gene is TRBV19, the J gene TRBJ2-5; 7 bases are a match to TRBD2. Trimming removed 5 bases from V and 3 bases from J; junction bases left unmatched: 6. The CDR3 has 14 amino acids. The germline CDR1 and CDR2 sequences are LNHDA and SQIVND (reference sequence). In DNA form, the CDR3 reads TGTGCCAGTAGTCTAATACGGGGGGAAGAGACCCAGTACTTC. Its translation: CASSLIRGEETQYF.

There are a few counts of this clone. The V gene is TRBV19, the J gene TRBJ1-2; D is unclear. V lost 11 bases and J lost 1, with 5 bases in between. The CDR3 length is 10 residues. Germline values: CDR1 LNHDA, CDR2 SQIVND (reference sequence). In nucleotides, the CDR3 is TGTGCCGTCCTTAACTATGGCTACACCTTC. Its translation is CAVLNYGYTF.

The chain has TRBV9 and TRBJ2-3; unclear D gene. The CDR3 contains 13 residues. V lost 1 base, J lost 0 bases, and 3 bases lay in between. Germline V gives CDR1 SGDLS, CDR2 YYNGEE. The CDR3 DNA follows: TGTGCCAGCAGCGTATTAAGCACAGATACGCAGTATTTT. Amino acid sequence: CASSVLSTDTQYF. The full variable domain, with the rest looked up from reference TRBV9 and TRBJ2-3, is DSGVTQTPKHLITATGQRVTLRCSPRSGDLSVYWYQQSLDQGLQFLIQYYNGEERAKGNILERFSAQQFPDLHSELNLSSLELGDSALYFCASSVLSTDTQYFGPGTRLTVL.

The chain recombines TRBV19 with TRBJ2-7; 11 bases fit TRBD2. V lost 5 bases and J lost 7; bases outside the gene matches: 4. The CDR3 sequence is 13 residues long. Germline loops: CDR1 LNHDA, CDR2 SQIVND (reference sequence). CDR3 sequence reads: CASSATSGNEQYF. The CDR3 DNA reads TGTGCCAGTAGTGCGACTAGCGGGAATGAGCAGTACTTC.

This chain links TRBV28 with TRBJ2-2, with TRBD2 identical over 9 bases. The CDR3 spans 19 residues. Germline-derived CDR1 and CDR2 are MDHEN and SYDVKM. V shed 3 bases, J shed 5 bases, and the junction held 16 bases outside the gene matches. This chain's CDR3 is CASSFGYDGGRAGTGELFF. DNA of the CDR3: TGTGCCAGCAGTTTTGGGTACGACGGCGGGAGGGCCGGAACCGGGGAGCTGTTTTTT. Full variable domain (outside the CDR3, taken from reference TRBV28 and TRBJ2-2): DVKVTQSSRYLVKRTGEKVFLECVQDMDHENMFWYRQDPGLGLRLIYFSYDVKMKEKGDIPEGYSVSREKKERFSLILESASTNQTSMYLCASSFGYDGGRAGTGELFFGEGSRLTVL.

The chain carries TRBV2 and TRBJ1-5; D possibly corresponds to TRBD1 (6 bases). Trimming took 10 bases from V and 4 from J, leaving 17 bases between them. This CDR3 region has 14 residues. The germline gives CDR1 SNHLY, CDR2 FYNNEI. CDR3 nucleotides: TGTGCCACCGACGGGACATTTTCGAATCAGCCCCAGCATTTT. Translated: CATDGTFSNQPQHF.